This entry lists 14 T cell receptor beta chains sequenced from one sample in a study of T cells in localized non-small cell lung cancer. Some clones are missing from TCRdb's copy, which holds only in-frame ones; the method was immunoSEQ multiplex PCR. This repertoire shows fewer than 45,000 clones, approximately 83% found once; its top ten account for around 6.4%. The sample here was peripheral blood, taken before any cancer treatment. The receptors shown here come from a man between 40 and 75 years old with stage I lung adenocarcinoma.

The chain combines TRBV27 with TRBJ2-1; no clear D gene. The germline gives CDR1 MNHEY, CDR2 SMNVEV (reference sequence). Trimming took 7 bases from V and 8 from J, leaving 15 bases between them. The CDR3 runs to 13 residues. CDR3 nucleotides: TGTGCCAGCAATGATAACATGGGTCATGAGCAGTTCTTC. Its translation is CASNDNMGHEQFF.

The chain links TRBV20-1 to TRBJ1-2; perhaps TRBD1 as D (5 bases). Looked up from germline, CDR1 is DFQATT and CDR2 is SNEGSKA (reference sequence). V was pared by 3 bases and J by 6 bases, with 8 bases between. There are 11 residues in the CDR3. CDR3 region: CSASEGNGYTF. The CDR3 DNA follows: TGCAGTGCTAGTGAGGGGAATGGCTACACCTTC.

DNA for the CDR3: TGTGCCAGTAGTATCAACGGGATCTCCTACGAGCAGTACTTC. It yields the protein CASSINGISYEQYF. The chain joins TRBV19 to TRBJ2-7; a weak D match, TRBD2 (5 bases). The CDR3 runs 14 residues. Trimming cost V 3 bases and J 0 bases, with 9 bases left between them. Per the germline V gene, CDR1 is LNHDA and CDR2 is SQIVND (reference sequence).

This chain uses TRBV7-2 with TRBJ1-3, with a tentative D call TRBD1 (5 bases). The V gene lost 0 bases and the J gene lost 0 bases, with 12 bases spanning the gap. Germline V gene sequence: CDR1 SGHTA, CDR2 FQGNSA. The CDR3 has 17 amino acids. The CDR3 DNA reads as TGTGCCAGCAGCTTAGCGCGAGGGGCCAACTCTGGAAACACCATATATTTT. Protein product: CASSLARGANSGNTIYF.

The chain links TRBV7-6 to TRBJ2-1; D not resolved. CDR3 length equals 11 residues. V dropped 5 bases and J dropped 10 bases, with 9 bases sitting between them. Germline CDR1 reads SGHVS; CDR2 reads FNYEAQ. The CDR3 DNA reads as TGTGCCAGCAGCCCAAACCAAGAGCAGTTCTTC. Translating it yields CASSPNQEQFF.

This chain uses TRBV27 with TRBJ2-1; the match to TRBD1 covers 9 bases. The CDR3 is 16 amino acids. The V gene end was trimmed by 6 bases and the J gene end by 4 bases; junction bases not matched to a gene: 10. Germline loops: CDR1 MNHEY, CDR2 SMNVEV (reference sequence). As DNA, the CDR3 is TGTGCCAGCAGCCCCCTGGGACAGGGAAGATACAATGAGCAGTTCTTC. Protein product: CASSPLGQGRYNEQFF.

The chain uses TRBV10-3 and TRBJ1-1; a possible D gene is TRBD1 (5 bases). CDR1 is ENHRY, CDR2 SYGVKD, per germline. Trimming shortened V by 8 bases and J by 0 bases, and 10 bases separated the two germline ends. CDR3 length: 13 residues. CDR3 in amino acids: CAILEGMNTEAFF. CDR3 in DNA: TGTGCCATCTTGGAGGGGATGAACACTGAAGCTTTCTTT.

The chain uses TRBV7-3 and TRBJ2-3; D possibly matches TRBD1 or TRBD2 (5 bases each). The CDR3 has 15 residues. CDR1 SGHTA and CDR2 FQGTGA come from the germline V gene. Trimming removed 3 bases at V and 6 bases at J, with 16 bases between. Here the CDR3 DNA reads TGTGCCAGCAGCTTGCCCCTTTCCGGGACGGATACGCAGTATTTT. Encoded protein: CASSLPLSGTDTQYF.

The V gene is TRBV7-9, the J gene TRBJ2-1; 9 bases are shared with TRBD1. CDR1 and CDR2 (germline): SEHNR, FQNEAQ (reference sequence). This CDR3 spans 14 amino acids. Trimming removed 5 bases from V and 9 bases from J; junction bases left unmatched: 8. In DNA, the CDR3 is TGTGCCAGCAGCCAGAACAGGGGGCAGGGTGAGCAGTTCTTC. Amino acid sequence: CASSQNRGQGEQFF.

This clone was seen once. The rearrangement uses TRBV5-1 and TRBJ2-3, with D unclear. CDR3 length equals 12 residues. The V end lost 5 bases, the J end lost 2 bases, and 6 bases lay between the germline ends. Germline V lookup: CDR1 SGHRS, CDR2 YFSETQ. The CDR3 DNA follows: TGCGCCAGCAGGTCACTCACAGATACGCAGTATTTT. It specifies CASRSLTDTQYF.

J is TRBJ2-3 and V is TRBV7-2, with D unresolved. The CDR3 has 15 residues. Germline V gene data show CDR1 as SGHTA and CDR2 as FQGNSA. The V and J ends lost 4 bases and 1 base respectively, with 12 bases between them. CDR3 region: CASSSSRAGTDTQYF. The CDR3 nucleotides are TGTGCCAGCAGCTCCTCCCGGGCGGGCACAGATACGCAGTATTTT. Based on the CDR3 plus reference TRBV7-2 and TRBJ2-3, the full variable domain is GAGVSQSPSNKVTEKGKDVELRCDPISGHTALYWYRQSLGQGLEFLIYFQGNSAPDKSGLPSDRFSAERTGGSVSTLTIQRTQQEDSAVYLCASSSSRAGTDTQYFGPGTRLTVL.

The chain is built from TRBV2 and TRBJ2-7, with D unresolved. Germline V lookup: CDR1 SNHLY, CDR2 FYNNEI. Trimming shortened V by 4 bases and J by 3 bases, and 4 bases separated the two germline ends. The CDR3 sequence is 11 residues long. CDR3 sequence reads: CASSGSYEQYF. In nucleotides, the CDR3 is TGTGCCAGCAGTGGCAGCTACGAGCAGTACTTC. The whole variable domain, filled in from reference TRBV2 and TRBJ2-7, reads EPEVTQTPSHQVTQMGQEVILRCVPISNHLYFYWYRQILGQKVEFLVSFYNNEISEKSEIFDDQFSVERPDGSNFTLKIRSTKLEDSAMYFCASSGSYEQYFGPGTRLTVT.

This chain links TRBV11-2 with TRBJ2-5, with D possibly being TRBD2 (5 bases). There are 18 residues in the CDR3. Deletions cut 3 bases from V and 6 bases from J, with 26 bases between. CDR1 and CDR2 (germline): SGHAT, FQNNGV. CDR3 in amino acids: CASSLASSAEPSKKTQYF. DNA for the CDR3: TGTGCCAGCAGCTTGGCTTCATCAGCGGAGCCTTCCAAGAAGACCCAGTACTTC.

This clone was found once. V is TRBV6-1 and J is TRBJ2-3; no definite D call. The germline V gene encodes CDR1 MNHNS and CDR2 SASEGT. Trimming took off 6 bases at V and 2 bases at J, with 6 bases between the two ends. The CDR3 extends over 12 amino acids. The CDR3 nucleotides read TGTGCCAGCAGAACAGACACAGATACGCAGTATTTT. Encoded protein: CASRTDTDTQYF.